This TCR beta chain was obtained from a study of T cells in Graves' hyperthyroidism and ophthalmopathy. TCR beta CDR3 sequences were amplified from RNA transcripts. HTBI primers were used for first-round RT-PCR of the TCR CDR3. TCRdb analysed the multiplex PCR reads with MiXCR anew, one entry per CDR3 protein. The sample carries under 400,000 distinct CDR3 sequences, about 15% recorded once. Sequencing was done on a sample of blood. The sequence was collected from a woman between 18 and 30 years old with Graves' hyperthyroidism that later progressed to Graves' ophthalmopathy.

The CDR3 loop reads CSVEASGRATDTQYF. CDR3 in DNA: TGCAGCGTTGAGGCCAGCGGGAGGGCCACAGATACGCAGTATTTT. The rearrangement uses TRBV29-1 and TRBJ2-3; TRBD2 matches 10 bases. Germline V CDR1 and CDR2: SQVTM, ANQGSEA. Losses at the gene ends were 3 bases for V and 2 bases for J; bases not matched to a gene: 5. The CDR3 is made up of 15 amino acids.